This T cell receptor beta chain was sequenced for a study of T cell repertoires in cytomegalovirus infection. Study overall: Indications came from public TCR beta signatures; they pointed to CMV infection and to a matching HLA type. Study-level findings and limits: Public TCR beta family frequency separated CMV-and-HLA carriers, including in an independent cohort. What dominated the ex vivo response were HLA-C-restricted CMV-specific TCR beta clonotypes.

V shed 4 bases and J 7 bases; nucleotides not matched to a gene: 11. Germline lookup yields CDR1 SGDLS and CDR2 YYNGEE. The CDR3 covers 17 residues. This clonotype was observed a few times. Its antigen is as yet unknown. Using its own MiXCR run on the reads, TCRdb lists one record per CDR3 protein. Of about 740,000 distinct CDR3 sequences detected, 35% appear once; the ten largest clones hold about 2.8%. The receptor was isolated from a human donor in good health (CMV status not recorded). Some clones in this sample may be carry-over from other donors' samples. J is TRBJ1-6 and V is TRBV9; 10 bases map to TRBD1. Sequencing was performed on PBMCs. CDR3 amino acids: CASSPRPGTGANSPLHF. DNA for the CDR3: TGTGCCAGCAGCCCTCGTCCCGGGACAGGGGCGAATTCACCCCTCCACTTT.